The 15 T cell receptor beta chains reported below all come from one sample, sequenced in a study of neurological immune-mediated disorders (dated by TCRdb to between 2019 and 2020). Receptors were amplified or captured by 5' RACE. TCRdb lists the instrument as Illumina HiSeq 2500. TCRdb reprocessed the public reads (quality trimming at Q25 with fastp, clone calling with MiXCR) and kept in-frame beta chains. Each CDR3 protein appears once, grouped with its most common genes and DNA. For this sample there are about 74,000 distinct CDR3 sequences; 5.2% appear just once. Approximately 7% of the sample is held by the ten biggest clonotypes. The sequencing sample was made of PBMCs. These receptors all come from a man between 18 and 29 years old with multiple sclerosis.

This clonotype has ten or more counts. A junction end diverges from the germline sequence, so it may reflect a read error. The chain uses TRBV12-3 or TRBV12-4 and TRBJ2-7; no firm D call. The CDR3 has 12 amino acids. CDR3: CASSLGSYEQYF. DNA for the CDR3: TGTGCCAGCAGCTTAGGGTCCTACGAGCAGTACTTC.

This clonotype was counted ten times or more. The rearrangement uses TRBV12-3 or TRBV12-4 and TRBJ1-1; no clear D. The V end lost 3 bases, the J end lost 0 bases, and 8 bases lay between the germline ends. This CDR3 spans 14 amino acids. CDR3 protein: CASSLSQMNTEAFF. CDR3 coding DNA: TGTGCCAGCAGTTTGAGCCAGATGAACACTGAAGCTTTCTTT.

Ten or more counts support this clonotype. This chain links TRBV4-3 with TRBJ2-7; 9 positions agree with TRBD1. The CDR3 totals 15 residues. Germline assignment: CDR1 LGHNA and CDR2 YSLEER. After removal of 0 bases from V and 4 bases from J, the junction contained 4 bases not matched to a gene. CDR3 DNA sequence: TGCGCCAGCAGCCAAGATTGGACAGGGGCGTACGAGCAGTACTTC. Amino acid sequence: CASSQDWTGAYEQYF.

This clonotype was picked up a small number of times. A much larger clone sits a single nucleotide away, making a read error possible. The genes are TRBV28 and TRBJ1-3; D is unclear. Germline-derived CDR1 and CDR2 are MDHEN and SYDVKM. The CDR3 extends over 12 amino acids. For the CDR3, the DNA is TGTGCCAGCAGTTTACCGGGAAAAACCATATATTTT. Translation gives CASSLPGKTIYF.

In the case of this clonotype: A much larger clone differs by one base, so this may be a read error. The rearrangement links TRBV5-1 to TRBJ2-7; 9 positions match TRBD1. The CDR3 extends over 15 amino acids. Germline CDR1 and CDR2: SGHRS and YFSETQ. The trim removed 4 bases at V and 2 bases at J, leaving 7 bases unmatched. The CDR3 region has the DNA TGCGCCAGCAGCCCCGGGACAGGGAAGACCTACGAGCAGTACTTC. Translation gives CASSPGTGKTYEQYF.

The sample holds many counts of this clonotype. The chain couples TRBV10-3 to TRBJ2-3; TRBD1 matches 9 bases. Germline CDR1 is ENHRY and CDR2 is SYGVKD. The CDR3 consists of 16 residues. The ends lost 6 bases at V and 5 bases at J; junction bases unmatched: 12. The CDR3 protein is CAIRDSVQGAKDTQYF. CDR3 sequence (DNA): TGTGCCATCAGGGACTCCGTACAGGGGGCAAAAGATACGCAGTATTTT.

This clonotype has a count of ten or more. The gene calls are TRBV20-1 and TRBJ2-1, with 9 bases fitting TRBD2. The CDR3 has 15 amino acids. Germline V lookup: CDR1 DFQATT, CDR2 SNEGSKA (reference sequence). The trim removed 2 bases at V and 8 bases at J, leaving 10 bases unmatched. In DNA, the CDR3 is TGCAGTGCTAGAAACATAGGGATAGCGGGAGATGAGCAGTTCTTC. Residues: CSARNIGIAGDEQFF.

In this sample, this clonotype turned up many times. This chain links TRBV7-6 with TRBJ2-3; TRBD2 matches 9 bases. There are 16 residues in the CDR3. The germline CDR1 and CDR2 sequences are SGHVS and FNYEAQ. The trim removed 5 bases at V and 7 bases at J, leaving 13 bases unmatched. The DNA for the CDR3 is TGTGCCAGCAGCCCCCAGTGGCTAGCGGGGTTGAATACGCAGTATTTT. As protein: CASSPQWLAGLNTQYF.

The table lists this clonotype with many counts. The chain has TRBV6-1 and TRBJ2-4; 8 bases match TRBD1. Germline V gene lookup returns CDR1 MNHNS and CDR2 SASEGT. This CDR3 contains 14 residues. V trimming: 5 bases; J trimming: 6 bases; junction bases outside the gene matches: 6. CDR3 DNA sequence: TGTGCCAGCAGTCCCTTGGGACAGGCAAACATTCAGTACTTC. Protein: CASSPLGQANIQYF.

This clonotype was counted between two and nine times. This may come from a read error, since a much larger clone is one base off. The chain's CDR3 is CASSFRRSYNEQFF. The CDR3 DNA sequence: TGCGCCAGCAGCTTTAGGAGATCCTACAATGAGCAGTTCTTC. The chain combines TRBV5-1 with TRBJ2-1; no definite D call. The CDR3 consists of 14 residues. The V end lost 2 bases, the J end lost 1 base, and 7 bases lay between the germline ends. Per the germline V gene, CDR1 is SGHRS and CDR2 is YFSETQ.

This clonotype was seen at least ten times. J is TRBJ2-7 and V is TRBV7-2; D not certain. The V gene's germline CDR1 is SGHTA and CDR2 FQGNSA. V lost 5 bases, J lost 0 bases, and 11 bases lay in between. CDR3 length equals 14 residues. Written as DNA, the CDR3 is TGTGCCAGCAGCCCCCCCCCACTCTCCTACGAGCAGTACTTC. Residues: CASSPPPLSYEQYF.

In its sample, this clonotype was seen many times. In DNA, the CDR3 is TGTGCCAGCAGCTTAGTACAGACCTATAATTCACCCCTCCACTTT. This codes for CASSLVQTYNSPLHF. This chain joins TRBV7-2 and TRBJ1-6; no reliable D call. The V end lost 1 base, the J end lost 2 bases, and 6 bases lay between the germline ends. Germline values: CDR1 SGHTA, CDR2 FQGNSA. CDR3 length equals 15 residues.

This clonotype has a count of ten or more. The chain recombines TRBV20-1 with TRBJ2-5; 7 positions agree with TRBD1. Germline lookup yields CDR1 DFQATT and CDR2 SNEGSKA (reference sequence). The CDR3 is 16 residues long. Trimming cost V 6 bases and J 3 bases; bases outside gene matches: 16. Written as DNA, the CDR3 is TGCAGTGCAAATAGGGGGACAGTCCAAGGAGAAGAGACCCAGTACTTC. Amino acids: CSANRGTVQGEETQYF.

In this sample, this clonotype turned up many times. V usage is TRBV5-1 and J usage is TRBJ2-1; 8 bases map to TRBD2. This CDR3 is built from 16 residues. Trimming took 5 bases from V and 6 from J; bases not matched to a gene: 13. Germline assignment: CDR1 SGHRS and CDR2 YFSETQ. CDR3 coding DNA: TGCGCCAGCAGATTAAGGATGTCGGGAGGGCTCAATGAGCAGTTCTTC. Translating gives CASRLRMSGGLNEQFF.

There are many counts of this clonotype. The chain combines TRBV5-1 with TRBJ1-5, with a weak D call TRBD1 (6 bases). In germline, CDR1 is SGHRS, CDR2 YFSETQ. Trimming shortened V by 3 bases and J by 1 base, and 11 bases separated the two germline ends. CDR3 length: 15 amino acids. The CDR3 sequence is CASSWEGESNQPQHF. DNA of the CDR3: TGCGCCAGCAGCTGGGAGGGGGAAAGCAATCAGCCCCAGCATTTT.